These T cell receptor beta chains were read from a single sample in a study of blood T cell repertoires in COVID-19. Using immunoSEQ multiplex PCR, the repertoire was profiled, and TCRdb retains in-frame clones only, with some absent. The sample has 150,000 to 200,000 clones; 80% to 85% are singletons. Sequencing was carried out using PBMCs or T cells enriched from blood (not recorded which). These receptors originate from a man between 65 and 85 years old who had been exposed to COVID-19. CDR3s include the opening cysteine and the closing phenylalanine or tryptophan. D genes are given only for firm matches. Expanded clones get a size class; other rows say once, few or many, or leave the size out.

J gene	clone size	V gene	D gene	CDR3 length	CDR3 protein	CDR3 DNA
TRBJ2-3	few	TRBV6-2/TRBV6-3	TRBD2	14	CASSVSGGADTQYF	TGTGCCAGCAGCGTCTCGGGGGGGGCAGATACGCAGTATTTT
TRBJ1-3	.	TRBV7-9	.	13	CASSPGGLHTIYF	TGTGCCAGCAGCCCCGGGGGTTTACACACCATATATTTT
TRBJ2-7	once	TRBV7-8	TRBD2	13	CASSLGLTDEQYF	TGTGCCAGCAGCTTGGGACTAACCGACGAGCAGTACTTC
TRBJ2-1	.	TRBV5-1	TRBD1	16	CASSPQGGTGGNEQFF	TGCGCCAGCAGCCCCCAGGGGGGGACAGGGGGGAATGAGCAGTTCTTC
TRBJ1-2	.	TRBV6-5	TRBD1	13	CASSMTGWNGYTF	TGTGCCAGCAGTATGACAGGGTGGAACGGCTACACCTTC
TRBJ2-2	.	TRBV7-6	.	16	CASSPQSGTNTGELFF	TGTGCCAGCAGCCCCCAAAGCGGCACGAACACCGGGGAGCTGTTTTTT
TRBJ2-4	.	TRBV10-3	.	15	CAISESEVAKNIQYF	TGTGCCATCAGTGAGTCAGAGGTAGCCAAAAACATTCAGTACTTC
TRBJ2-7	.	TRBV2	.	15	CASSEGYRALYEQYF	TGTGCCAGCAGCGAAGGGTACAGGGCCTTGTACGAGCAGTACTTC
TRBJ2-1	.	TRBV7-2	.	16	CASSLGRSFSQNEQFF	TGTGCCAGCAGCTTAGGGCGGTCCTTCTCGCAGAATGAGCAGTTCTTC
TRBJ2-3	once	TRBV11-3	.	15	CASSPREGVTDTQYF	TGTGCCAGCAGCCCAAGGGAAGGGGTCACAGATACGCAGTATTTT
TRBJ2-3	.	TRBV29-1	TRBD1	15	CSVRTGGFSTDTQYF	TGCAGCGTTCGGACAGGGGGGTTTAGCACAGATACGCAGTATTTT
TRBJ1-1	once	TRBV28	.	14	CASSRIGETSEAFF	TGTGCCAGCAGTCGTATCGGGGAAACTTCTGAAGCTTTCTTT
TRBJ2-1	medium-sized	TRBV3-1/TRBV3-2	TRBD1	15	CASSPGQGGYNEQFF	TGTGCCAGCAGCCCCGGACAGGGTGGCTACAATGAGCAGTTCTTC
TRBJ1-5	.	TRBV5-6	TRBD1	16	CASSCYPTGEDQPQHF	TGTGCCAGCAGCTGCTATCCGACAGGGGAGGATCAGCCCCAGCATTTT
TRBJ2-7	.	TRBV19	.	16	CASSRGGRTGVDEQYF	TGTGCCAGTAGTAGAGGTGGGAGGACAGGCGTCGACGAGCAGTACTTC
TRBJ1-4	.	TRBV7-9	.	12	CASSSPREKLFF	TGTGCCAGCAGCTCTCCCCGTGAAAAACTGTTTTTT
TRBJ2-1	.	TRBV7-9	TRBD2	18	CASSLRQQLAGGSYEQFF	TGTGCCAGCAGCTTACGACAGCAACTAGCGGGAGGAAGCTATGAGCAGTTCTTC
TRBJ1-1	few	TRBV28	TRBD1	16	CASSSAGTGYNTEAFF	TGTGCCAGCAGTTCCGCCGGGACAGGCTATAACACTGAAGCTTTCTTT
TRBJ1-2	.	TRBV12-3/TRBV12-4	TRBD1	13	CASTGTGVYGYTF	TGTGCCAGTACCGGGACAGGGGTCTATGGCTACACCTTC
TRBJ1-2	.	TRBV24-1	.	14	CATSGTGGVYGYTF	TGTGCCACCAGTGGCACAGGTGGAGTCTATGGCTACACCTTC
TRBJ2-2	.	TRBV19	.	16	CASSIRGTANTGELFF	TGTGCCAGTAGTATACGGGGGACAGCGAACACCGGGGAGCTGTTTTTT
TRBJ2-2	few	TRBV12-3/TRBV12-4	.	13	CASSLQQTGELFF	TGTGCCAGCAGTTTACAACAAACCGGGGAGCTGTTTTTT